This record looks at one T cell receptor beta chain sequence and its context. Its antigen remains unknown. The data stem from a study of T-cell reconstitution after alpha-beta-depleted transplantation in children. Findings and caveats of the study: When one year had passed after transplant, most T-cell counts and diversity came from newly produced T cells. It was surviving recipient T cells and thymic progenitors that gave some patients high TCRbeta diversity at day 60. Several hundred graft clones that had expanded were reportedly the source of alpha-beta T cells about two months after transplant.

The CDR3 sequence is 14 residues long. V lost 2 bases and J 2 bases, leaving 13 bases between the germline ends. Germline loops: CDR1 GTSNPN, CDR2 SVGIG (reference sequence). Preparing the TCRbeta library involved the use of unique molecular identifiers. MiXCR, run by TCRdb on the PCR reads, gives a single entry per CDR3 protein. Among 350,000 to 500,000 distinct CDR3 sequences, approximately 41% were seen once, and the ten largest hold under 35%. This TCR was sampled from a girl aged 2-10 years with aplastic anemia, due to receive a stem cell transplant. Sequenced here: PBMCs, sampled before TCRalphabeta/CD19-depleted stem cell transplant. The rearrangement links TRBV30 to TRBJ2-7; D unclear. This CDR3 is CAWSSVYSPYEQYF. In DNA, the CDR3 is TGTGCCTGGAGTTCGGTCTACTCACCCTACGAGCAGTACTTC.